One sample yielded the 30 T cell receptor beta chains listed below, sequenced in a study of blood T cell repertoires in COVID-19. TCRdb's copy holds only in-frame clones and misses some; the assay was immunoSEQ multiplex PCR. The top ten clones hold roughly 22% of a sample with tens of thousands of clones, roughly 82% of them seen once. Input material: peripheral blood. These receptor sequences come from a woman in her sixties or seventies with acute or convalescent COVID-19.

This chain joins TRBV7-6 and TRBJ2-1, with D perhaps matching TRBD2 (7 bases). Trimming pared 1 base from V and 7 bases from J, leaving 20 bases between. Germline assignment: CDR1 SGHVS and CDR2 FNYEAQ. The CDR3 runs to 17 residues. The CDR3 DNA is TGTGCCAGCAGCTTAGAAGGGCGGGGGCGCGAATTAAATGAGCAGTTCTTC. Translation gives CASSLEGRGRELNEQFF.

This chain joins TRBV27 and TRBJ1-2; D uncertain. The CDR3 length is 13 residues. Germline CDR1 and CDR2: MNHEY and SMNVEV (reference sequence). Trimming took off 3 bases at V and 7 bases at J, with 12 bases between the two ends. The CDR3 here is CASSFDLTSGYTF. In nucleotides, the CDR3 is TGTGCCAGCAGTTTCGACTTGACTTCTGGCTACACCTTC.

In this sample, this clone turned up once. The chain combines TRBV7-2 with TRBJ2-3, with 8 bases matching TRBD2. The CDR3 covers 15 residues. The V segment lost 4 bases and the J segment 4 bases; nucleotides outside the gene matches: 7. The germline gives CDR1 SGHTA, CDR2 FQGNSA. CDR3 amino acids: CASSYRGGISDTQYF. The CDR3 nucleotides read TGTGCCAGCAGCTACCGGGGGGGCATCTCAGATACGCAGTATTTT. Full variable domain (missing parts from reference TRBV7-2 and TRBJ2-3): GAGVSQSPSNKVTEKGKDVELRCDPISGHTALYWYRQSLGQGLEFLIYFQGNSAPDKSGLPSDRFSAERTGGSVSTLTIQRTQQEDSAVYLCASSYRGGISDTQYFGPGTRLTVL.

The genes are TRBV18 and TRBJ1-3; the D is unclear. The CDR3 runs 14 residues. Germline assignment: CDR1 KGHSH and CDR2 LQKENI. V lost 0 bases, J lost 8 bases, and 11 bases lay in between. CDR3 in amino acids: CASSPPAGEYTIYF. The DNA for the CDR3 is TGTGCCAGCTCACCACCGGCCGGGGAGTACACCATATATTTT.

This clone showed up just a few times. J is TRBJ2-3 and V is TRBV19, with 11 bases lining up with TRBD2. Germline lookup yields CDR1 LNHDA and CDR2 SQIVND (reference sequence). The V segment lost 3 bases and the J segment 4 bases; nucleotides outside the gene matches: 6. The CDR3 spans 16 residues. DNA of the CDR3: TGTGCCAGTAGTATCCCTAGCGGGGGGCGACCAGATACGCAGTATTTT. This encodes CASSIPSGGRPDTQYF.

CDR3 loop: CASSFLGVGTEAFF. Here the CDR3 DNA reads TGTGCCAGCAGCTTTTTAGGAGTGGGCACTGAAGCTTTCTTT. V usage is TRBV7-2 and J usage is TRBJ1-1; no clear D gene. The V gene lost 3 bases and the J gene lost 4 bases, with 12 bases spanning the gap. CDR3 length equals 14 residues. The germline gives CDR1 SGHTA, CDR2 FQGNSA.

This chain joins TRBV7-2 and TRBJ1-1; 7 bases fit TRBD1. Looked up from germline, CDR1 is SGHTA and CDR2 is FQGNSA. The CDR3 sequence is 13 residues long. Losses at the gene ends were 3 bases for V and 6 bases for J; bases not matched to a gene: 4. CDR3: CASSFQGVPEAFF. DNA for the CDR3: TGTGCCAGCAGCTTTCAGGGGGTTCCTGAAGCTTTCTTT.

This clone was counted once. This chain uses TRBV19 with TRBJ2-4; D is uncertain. The V and J ends lost 7 bases and 0 bases respectively, with 10 bases between them. This CDR3 has 14 amino acids. Germline CDR1 LNHDA, CDR2 SQIVND (reference sequence). Here the CDR3 reads CASTPQIAKNIQYF. The CDR3 region has the DNA TGTGCCAGTACCCCCCAGATAGCCAAAAACATTCAGTACTTC.

This clone is a singleton in its sample. DNA of the CDR3: TGTGCCACTAGGAGGGACGCTGAAGCTTTCTTT. It codes for CATRRDAEAFF. The V call is TRBV2, the J call TRBJ1-1; D might be TRBD1 (5 bases). Trimming cost V 10 bases and J 6 bases, with 12 bases left between them. The CDR3 is 11 residues long. Germline lookup yields CDR1 SNHLY and CDR2 FYNNEI.

J is TRBJ2-2 and V is TRBV29-1, with TRBD2 identical over 9 bases. J gave up 4 bases and V 4 bases, and 7 bases lay outside the gene matches. The CDR3 runs to 15 residues. CDR1 and CDR2 from the germline V gene are SQVTM and ANQGSEA. This CDR3 is CSVVPSGGTTGELFF. The CDR3 DNA reads TGCAGCGTTGTCCCCAGCGGGGGGACCACCGGGGAGCTGTTTTTT.

The chain joins TRBV30 to TRBJ1-4; possible D gene TRBD1, 6 bases. V was cut by 2 bases and J by 0 bases, with 19 bases left in between. This CDR3 spans 18 amino acids. The germline V gene has CDR1 GTSNPN and CDR2 SVGIG (reference sequence). CDR3 loop: CAWSPKGGREATNEKLFF. Here the CDR3 DNA reads TGTGCCTGGAGTCCTAAGGGGGGGCGAGAAGCAACTAATGAAAAACTGTTTTTT.

J is TRBJ2-3 and V is TRBV24-1, with 7 bases identical to TRBD1. The ends lost 7 bases at V and 2 bases at J; junction bases unmatched: 14. Germline V gives CDR1 KGHDR, CDR2 SFDVKD. This CDR3 region has 17 residues. Written as DNA, the CDR3 is TGTGCCACCAGGCCCTGGGCTCGACAGGGATACACAGATACGCAGTATTTT. As protein: CATRPWARQGYTDTQYF.

This sequence joins TRBV11-2 and TRBJ2-3, with TRBD2 matching 10 bases. The V gene's germline CDR1 is SGHAT and CDR2 FQNNGV. Trimming removed 4 bases from V and 3 bases from J; junction bases left unmatched: 7. CDR3 length: 16 residues. The chain's CDR3 is CASSSESGGATDTQYF. The CDR3 DNA sequence: TGTGCCAGCAGCTCCGAGAGCGGGGGGGCTACAGATACGCAGTATTTT. Full variable domain (outside the CDR3, taken from reference TRBV11-2 and TRBJ2-3): EAGVAQSPRYKIIEKRQSVAFWCNPISGHATLYWYQQILGQGPKLLIQFQNNGVVDDSQLPKDRFSAERLKGVDSTLKIQPAKLEDSAVYLCASSSESGGATDTQYFGPGTRLTVL.

The rearrangement uses TRBV2 and TRBJ2-7; possible D gene TRBD1, 6 bases. The CDR3 contains 12 residues. CDR1 is SNHLY, CDR2 FYNNEI, per germline. The ends were cut back, 11 bases at V and 0 bases at J, with 11 bases in the middle. This CDR3 is CAGGQSSYEQYF. CDR3 bases: TGTGCCGGGGGACAAAGCTCCTACGAGCAGTACTTC.

This clone was seen once. J is TRBJ1-6 and V is TRBV10-3; D is undetermined. Germline loops: CDR1 ENHRY, CDR2 SYGVKD. V was pared by 3 bases and J by 8 bases, with 11 bases between. This CDR3 comprises 14 residues. CDR3 protein: CAISDPRRDSPLHF. The DNA for the CDR3 is TGTGCCATCAGTGACCCCCGGAGGGATTCACCCCTCCACTTT.

The chain uses TRBV24-1 and TRBJ1-2; possible D gene TRBD1, 6 bases. This CDR3 contains 14 residues. V shed 9 bases and J shed 3 bases, with 16 bases lying between them. Per germline, CDR1 KGHDR and CDR2 SFDVKD. CDR3 region: CATGNVRTDYGYTF. CDR3 bases: TGTGCCACCGGCAACGTTCGGACAGACTATGGCTACACCTTC.

The rearrangement joins TRBV2 to TRBJ2-3; 10 bases align to TRBD2. The CDR3 extends over 14 amino acids. Germline trimming cut 10 bases from V and 0 bases from J; bases unmatched to any gene: 4. Germline assignment: CDR1 SNHLY and CDR2 FYNNEI. CDR3 region: CANQRGGSTDTQYF. CDR3 in DNA: TGTGCCAACCAGCGGGGGGGGAGCACAGATACGCAGTATTTT.

The V gene is TRBV3-1 (or the pseudogene TRBV3-2), the J gene TRBJ1-2; the D gene is possibly TRBD1 (5 bases). The CDR3 consists of 15 residues. Trimming shortened V by 0 bases and J by 5 bases, and 13 bases separated the two germline ends. Germline-derived CDR1 and CDR2 are LGHDT and YNNKEL (reference sequence). CDR3: CASSQDGGALYGYTF. DNA of the CDR3: TGTGCCAGCAGCCAAGATGGAGGGGCTCTTTATGGCTACACCTTC.

CDR3 in amino acids: CAWSHRGSYGYEQYF. CDR3 coding DNA: TGTGCCTGGAGCCACCGGGGGTCCTATGGGTACGAGCAGTACTTC. The chain couples TRBV30 to TRBJ2-7, with D maybe TRBD2 (6 bases). V was pared by 3 bases and J by 4 bases, with 19 bases between. Germline V gene lookup returns CDR1 GTSNPN and CDR2 SVGIG (reference sequence). CDR3 length: 15 amino acids.

V and J are TRBV2 and TRBJ1-1; D is unresolved. This CDR3 is built from 12 residues. V was shortened by 7 bases and J by 1 base, with 7 bases between the two germline ends. In germline, CDR1 is SNHLY, CDR2 FYNNEI. The chain's CDR3 is CASNDKNTEAFF. The CDR3 DNA sequence: TGTGCCAGCAATGACAAGAACACTGAAGCTTTCTTT.

This clone was counted a single time. The DNA for the CDR3 is TGTGCCAGCAGTGCTAACAGGGCAAACACTGAAGCTTTCTTT. Residues: CASSANRANTEAFF. V gene TRBV2 combines with J gene TRBJ1-1, with D perhaps TRBD1 (6 bases). Germline CDR1 reads SNHLY; CDR2 reads FYNNEI. The CDR3 contains 14 residues. Trimming shortened V by 4 bases and J by 2 bases, and 11 bases separated the two germline ends.

As for this clone: At the DNA level, this CDR3 is encoded by other sequences in the same sample as well. This rearrangement joins TRBV4-3 to TRBJ1-4; the match to TRBD1 covers 9 bases. The CDR3 consists of 17 residues. Looked up from germline, CDR1 is LGHNA and CDR2 is YSLEER. V lost 0 bases, J lost 5 bases, and 7 bases stayed unmatched. CDR3 loop: CASSQDLSGQGNEKLFF. The CDR3, as DNA: TGCGCCAGCAGCCAAGATTTGTCGGGACAGGGAAATGAAAAACTGTTTTTT.

The V call is TRBV19, the J call TRBJ2-2; no clear D gene. Germline assignment: CDR1 LNHDA and CDR2 SQIVND (reference sequence). V was shortened by 1 base and J by 0 bases, with 3 bases between the two germline ends. The CDR3 consists of 14 residues. CDR3 nucleotides: TGTGCCAGTAGTATAGTCACGAACACCGGGGAGCTGTTTTTT. It specifies CASSIVTNTGELFF.

The chain links TRBV15 to TRBJ2-7; D is perhaps TRBD2 (7 bases). Germline values: CDR1 LNHNV, CDR2 YYDKDF (reference sequence). This CDR3 has 22 amino acids. The V end was cut by 0 bases, the J end by 3 bases, with 33 bases between. The CDR3, as DNA: TGTGCCACCAGCAGAGATTTTTTTAATCTTGGAACGGAACAGGGACTAATCTACGAGCAGTACTTC. Its translation is CATSRDFFNLGTEQGLIYEQYF.

The chain has TRBV7-9 and TRBJ1-1; the match to TRBD1 covers 7 bases. The V and J ends lost 7 bases and 1 base, in that order; junction bases with no gene match: 6. Germline CDR1 and CDR2: SEHNR and FQNEAQ (reference sequence). The length of the CDR3 is 14 residues. The CDR3 DNA reads TGTGCCAGCATCGAAGGGGGCGGGAACACTGAAGCTTTCTTT. It specifies CASIEGGGNTEAFF.

This clone was seen only a few times. This chain joins TRBV13 and TRBJ2-3, with 10 bases identical to TRBD1. V was pared by 5 bases and J by 1 base, with 3 bases of the junction left unmatched. The CDR3 has 15 amino acids. Germline V gives CDR1 PRHDT, CDR2 FYEKMQ (reference sequence). Here the CDR3 DNA reads TGTGCCAGCAGCATCGGGACAGGGGGCACAGATACGCAGTATTTT. Residues: CASSIGTGGTDTQYF.

To note about this clone: This same CDR3 is encoded by further DNA sequences in the sample. The gene calls are TRBV6-5 and TRBJ2-7, with 10 bases identical to TRBD1. J gave up 5 bases and V 5 bases, and 3 bases lay outside the gene matches. The CDR3 loop spans 13 amino acids. Germline CDR1 is MNHEY and CDR2 is SVGAGI. The CDR3 is CASSRDRGDEQYF. CDR3 nucleotides: TGTGCCAGCAGTCGGGACAGGGGCGACGAGCAGTACTTC.

The J gene is TRBJ1-4, the V gene TRBV7-9, with D unresolved. V lost 5 bases and J lost 6, with 13 bases in between. The CDR3 covers 14 residues. Germline CDR1 is SEHNR and CDR2 is FQNEAQ (reference sequence). The CDR3 sequence is CASSSDSYHEKLFF. The CDR3 DNA reads as TGTGCCAGCAGCAGTGATAGCTATCATGAAAAACTGTTTTTT.

The chain employs TRBV15 and TRBJ2-3, with TRBD2 matching 10 bases. This CDR3 is built from 15 residues. V trimming: 5 bases; J trimming: 2 bases; junction bases outside the gene matches: 4. Germline V gives CDR1 LNHNV, CDR2 YYDKDF (reference sequence). CDR3 region: CATSGSGGATDTQYF. CDR3 coding DNA: TGTGCCACCAGCGGAAGCGGGGGGGCCACAGATACGCAGTATTTT.

The rearrangement joins TRBV24-1 to TRBJ2-4, with D maybe TRBD1 (5 bases). Germline CDR1 and CDR2: KGHDR and SFDVKD. The CDR3 is 12 amino acids. With 4 bases removed from V and 9 bases from J, the gap between germline ends came to 9 bases. In DNA form, the CDR3 reads TGTGCCACCAGTGACCTAGGGGTCATTCAGTACTTC. It encodes CATSDLGVIQYF.